Each of the 27 T cell receptor beta chains below was sequenced from the same sample in a study of graft-versus-host responses after intestinal transplantation. Method: immunoSEQ multiplex PCR; TCRdb's copy keeps in-frame clones and lacks some. The sample contains 43,000 or so clones, approximately 92% of which appear only once. Sequencing was performed on PBMCs, taken 786 days after a first intestinal transplant, on the day of a second. These receptor sequences come from a human patient who received an intestinal transplant, so some T cells may come from the graft donor.

Only one count was recorded for this clone. The chain combines TRBV5-4 with TRBJ2-3; either TRBD1 or TRBD2 may supply D (6 bases each). The V gene's germline CDR1 is SGHNT and CDR2 YYREEE (reference sequence). The CDR3 covers 13 residues. The V end lost 2 bases, the J end lost 6 bases, and 10 bases lay between the germline ends. CDR3 in amino acids: CASSLGGSDTQYF. For the CDR3, the DNA is TGTGCCAGCAGCTTAGGGGGGAGTGATACGCAGTATTTT.

V usage is TRBV6-5 and J usage is TRBJ1-6; TRBD1 is a possible D gene (5 bases). CDR3 length: 13 residues. The V end lost 7 bases, the J end lost 12 bases, and 16 bases lay between the germline ends. CDR1 is MNHEY, CDR2 SVGAGI, per germline. The CDR3 DNA follows: TGTGCCAGCACACCCGAGGGGAGGGGACCCCTCCACTTT. Residues: CASTPEGRGPLHF.

The chain uses TRBV25-1 and TRBJ1-1, with 7 bases fitting TRBD1. Trimming cost V 3 bases and J 2 bases; bases outside gene matches: 6. The CDR3 runs 15 residues. Germline values: CDR1 MGHDK, CDR2 SYGVNS. For the CDR3, the DNA is TGTGCCAGCAGTGATCCCGGGACAGATAACACTGAAGCTTTCTTT. Translating it yields CASSDPGTDNTEAFF.

V and J are TRBV25-1 and TRBJ2-7, with D tentatively TRBD2 (6 bases). Germline CDR1 MGHDK, CDR2 SYGVNS. V lost 3 bases to trimming and J lost 2 bases, with 23 bases between them. The CDR3 totals 18 residues. The CDR3 DNA follows: TGTGCCAGCAGTGAGGTAAGGAGGGGAAAGGGCGGAACCTACGAGCAGTACTTC. This sequence encodes CASSEVRRGKGGTYEQYF.

The chain employs TRBV7-3 and TRBJ2-7, with TRBD1 identical over 8 bases. CDR3 length equals 14 residues. Germline values: CDR1 SGHTA, CDR2 FQGTGA. The J segment lost 4 bases and the V segment lost 4 bases, leaving 6 bases of the junction unmatched. The CDR3 DNA reads as TGTGCCAGCAGCTACGGGACAGGAGGATACGAGCAGTACTTC. Amino acids: CASSYGTGGYEQYF.

Only one count was recorded for this clone. The V call is TRBV19, the J call TRBJ2-6, with 9 bases lining up with TRBD1. Germline V gene sequence: CDR1 LNHDA, CDR2 SQIVND (reference sequence). V dropped 7 bases and J dropped 4; count of bases not matched to a gene: 11. The CDR3 is made up of 17 amino acids. The CDR3 coding sequence is TGTGCCAGTACTGGTCGGGGACAGGGTTGGGGGGCCAACGTCCTGACTTTC. It codes for CASTGRGQGWGANVLTF.

The chain carries TRBV6-5 and TRBJ1-2; 7 bases are a match to TRBD1. This CDR3 contains 13 residues. Trimming at V came to 2 bases and at J to 8 bases, leaving 5 bases not matched to a gene. CDR1 is MNHEY and CDR2 is SVGAGI in the germline V gene. The chain's CDR3 is CASSYRGRGGYTF. CDR3 DNA sequence: TGTGCCAGCAGTTACAGGGGGCGCGGGGGCTACACCTTC.

The CDR3 DNA sequence: TGTGCCAGCAGCCCCGGGACAGGGCATGAAAAACTGTTTTTT. Its protein is CASSPGTGHEKLFF. This rearrangement joins TRBV6-1 to TRBJ1-4; 9 nucleotides align to TRBD1. After removal of 6 bases from V and 6 bases from J, the junction contained 5 bases not matched to a gene. The germline gives CDR1 MNHNS, CDR2 SASEGT. The CDR3 length is 14 residues.

The chain combines TRBV2 with TRBJ2-3; tentatively, D is TRBD2 (5 bases). Deletions cut 3 bases from V and 1 base from J, with 17 bases between. Germline values: CDR1 SNHLY, CDR2 FYNNEI. The CDR3 consists of 17 residues. CDR3 DNA: TGTGCCAGCAGTGAGAAGGGAGACGTATTTGGCACAGATACGCAGTATTTT. Amino acids: CASSEKGDVFGTDTQYF.

This clone was counted a single time. CDR3 in DNA: TGTGCCAGCAGTTTATACACCGACAGCCTCCCCGACGACCAGTACTTC. Protein: CASSLYTDSLPDDQYF. The chain links TRBV27 to TRBJ2-5; tentative D call: TRBD1 (5 bases). Between the trimmed V and J ends, which lost 1 base and 10 bases, there was a span of 22 bases. CDR1 and CDR2 from the germline V gene are MNHEY and SMNVEV (reference sequence). The CDR3 covers 16 residues.

The chain carries TRBV6-5 and TRBJ1-1; 8 bases fit TRBD1. This CDR3 is built from 15 residues. The germline gives CDR1 MNHEY, CDR2 SVGAGI. J gave up 3 bases and V 0 bases, and 3 bases lay outside the gene matches. CDR3 in amino acids: CASSYSNRGYTEAFF. The CDR3 region has the DNA TGTGCCAGCAGTTACTCCAACAGGGGGTACACTGAAGCTTTCTTT.

The chain links TRBV5-1 to TRBJ2-7, with 10 bases that match TRBD2. The CDR3 totals 15 residues. J gave up 5 bases and V 3 bases, and 8 bases lay outside the gene matches. CDR1 and CDR2 (germline): SGHRS, YFSETQ. CDR3 nucleotide sequence: TGCGCCAGCAGCTATGACGGGACTAGCGTAAACGAGCAGTACTTC. It codes for CASSYDGTSVNEQYF.

The chain couples TRBV6-5 to TRBJ1-5; D gene unclear. The CDR3 is 12 residues long. Germline-derived CDR1 and CDR2 are MNHEY and SVGAGI. Trimming left V 5 bases short and J 9 bases short, with 11 bases between. The CDR3 loop reads CASSPVGRPQHF. The CDR3 region has the DNA TGTGCCAGCAGTCCCGTGGGCCGGCCCCAGCATTTT.

This sequence joins TRBV5-6 and TRBJ2-3; 8 bases are shared with TRBD2. The J segment lost 3 bases and the V segment lost 4 bases, leaving 7 bases of the junction unmatched. Germline V gene sequence: CDR1 SGHDT, CDR2 YYEEEE. The CDR3 has 15 amino acids. CDR3 sequence (DNA): TGTGCCAGCAGCCTCCCGGGAGGGCCGACAGATACGCAGTATTTT. Translating gives CASSLPGGPTDTQYF.

For the CDR3, the DNA is TGTGCCAGCAGTTACCTCCAGGGGGCAAACGAGCAGTACTTC. Encoded protein: CASSYLQGANEQYF. The chain joins TRBV6-5 to TRBJ2-7, with 8 bases that match TRBD1. V dropped 2 bases and J dropped 5; count of bases not matched to a gene: 5. This CDR3 is built from 14 residues. Germline CDR1 reads MNHEY; CDR2 reads SVGAGI.

The rearrangement uses TRBV25-1 and TRBJ2-2, with D tentatively TRBD1 (8 bases). Germline assignment: CDR1 MGHDK and CDR2 SYGVNS. V shed 6 bases and J shed 1 base, with 15 bases lying between them. This CDR3 is 16 amino acids long. The CDR3 is CASRGGTGLNTGELFF. The CDR3 DNA reads as TGTGCCAGCAGGGGGGGGACAGGATTGAACACCGGGGAGCTGTTTTTT.

The chain couples TRBV5-8 to TRBJ2-7, with D perhaps being TRBD1 or TRBD2 (5 bases each). Germline V gene data show CDR1 as SGHTS and CDR2 as YDEGEE. The V and J ends lost 3 bases and 1 base respectively, with 14 bases between them. The CDR3 runs 15 residues. In DNA form, the CDR3 reads TGTGCCAGCAGCTGGTCCGGGACGGTATCCTACGAGCAGTACTTC. As protein: CASSWSGTVSYEQYF.

This clone has just one count. V and J are TRBV9 and TRBJ2-1; D remains ambiguous. Germline V gene sequence: CDR1 SGDLS, CDR2 YYNGEE. The CDR3 is 13 residues long. The V and J ends lost 0 bases and 5 bases respectively, with 6 bases between them. Here the CDR3 reads CASSVDSDNEQFF. CDR3 sequence (DNA): TGTGCCAGCAGCGTAGACAGCGACAATGAGCAGTTCTTC.

This clone was observed once. The rearrangement uses TRBV9 and TRBJ2-7; 8 bases are a match to TRBD2. Unmatched junction bases numbered 5, after V lost 2 bases and J lost 4 bases. The CDR3 loop spans 14 amino acids. CDR1 is SGDLS, CDR2 YYNGEE, per germline. The CDR3 DNA reads as TGTGCCAGCAGCGTTGGGACTAGATTTTACGAGCAGTACTTC. It yields the protein CASSVGTRFYEQYF.

The chain uses TRBV18 and TRBJ1-2, with D possibly being TRBD1 (5 bases). This CDR3 has 14 residues. V was pared by 6 bases and J by 4 bases, with 15 bases between. The germline CDR1 and CDR2 sequences are KGHSH and LQKENI. CDR3 coding DNA: TGTGCCAGCTCCCGGGACGGAGTCCGCTATGGCTACACCTTC. Its protein is CASSRDGVRYGYTF.

The gene calls are TRBV30 and TRBJ2-7; D is ambiguous. The CDR3 has 14 residues. Germline V CDR1 and CDR2: GTSNPN, SVGIG (reference sequence). V dropped 3 bases and J dropped 1 base, with 13 bases sitting between them. The CDR3 reads CAWSFNMGSYEQYF. CDR3 DNA sequence: TGTGCCTGGAGCTTTAACATGGGGTCCTACGAGCAGTACTTC.

This sequence joins TRBV9 and TRBJ2-5; D unclear. V was pared by 1 base and J by 2 bases, with 6 bases between. The CDR3 runs 13 residues. The germline CDR1 and CDR2 sequences are SGDLS and YYNGEE. CDR3 coding DNA: TGTGCCAGCAGCGTAAGTTTGCAAGAGACCCAGTACTTC. It specifies CASSVSLQETQYF.

The chain uses TRBV4-1 and TRBJ1-1, with no clear D. Per germline, CDR1 MGHRA and CDR2 YSYEKL. This CDR3 has 16 amino acids. V was cut by 0 bases and J by 0 bases, with 11 bases left in between. CDR3 sequence: CASSQEPQTLNTEAFF. The CDR3 region has the DNA TGCGCCAGCAGCCAAGAGCCTCAGACCTTGAACACTGAAGCTTTCTTT.

J is TRBJ1-2 and V is TRBV7-2; the D gene is possibly TRBD1 (6 bases). In germline, CDR1 is SGHTA, CDR2 FQGNSA. This CDR3 has 14 amino acids. The V end lost 5 bases, the J end lost 3 bases, and 13 bases lay between the germline ends. The DNA for the CDR3 is TGTGCCAGCAGCCTTACGGGGGGCGACTATGGCTACACCTTC. It encodes CASSLTGGDYGYTF.

The chain has TRBV19 and TRBJ2-1, with D hard to call. The CDR3 covers 13 residues. Germline lookup yields CDR1 LNHDA and CDR2 SQIVND (reference sequence). V lost 2 bases and J 7 bases, leaving 9 bases between the germline ends. CDR3 in DNA: TGTGCCAGTAGTATAACCGCTCGGAATGAGCAGTTCTTC. Protein: CASSITARNEQFF. The whole variable domain, filled in from reference TRBV19 and TRBJ2-1, reads DGGITQSPKYLFRKEGQNVTLSCEQNLNHDAMYWYRQDPGQGLRLIYYSQIVNDFQKGDIAEGYSVSREKKESFPLTVTSAQKNPTAFYLCASSITARNEQFFGPGTRLTVL.

CDR3 bases: TGTGCCAGCAGCTTACCCGCCGCCGCAGGGCTGAACTATGGCTACACCTTC. It specifies CASSLPAAAGLNYGYTF. The chain uses TRBV28 and TRBJ1-2; D perhaps matches TRBD1 (5 bases). V shed 6 bases and J shed 2 bases, with 22 bases lying between them. The CDR3 has 17 residues. Germline-derived CDR1 and CDR2 are MDHEN and SYDVKM.

The V and J genes are TRBV29-1 and TRBJ2-7; TRBD1 matches at 9 bases. The CDR3 contains 16 residues. The V gene's germline CDR1 is SQVTM and CDR2 ANQGSEA. V lost 0 bases and J lost 7; bases outside the gene matches: 13. The CDR3 DNA reads as TGCAGCGTTGAAGATCGAGAACGGACAGGGGAGATAGAGCAGTACTTC. Residues: CSVEDRERTGEIEQYF.